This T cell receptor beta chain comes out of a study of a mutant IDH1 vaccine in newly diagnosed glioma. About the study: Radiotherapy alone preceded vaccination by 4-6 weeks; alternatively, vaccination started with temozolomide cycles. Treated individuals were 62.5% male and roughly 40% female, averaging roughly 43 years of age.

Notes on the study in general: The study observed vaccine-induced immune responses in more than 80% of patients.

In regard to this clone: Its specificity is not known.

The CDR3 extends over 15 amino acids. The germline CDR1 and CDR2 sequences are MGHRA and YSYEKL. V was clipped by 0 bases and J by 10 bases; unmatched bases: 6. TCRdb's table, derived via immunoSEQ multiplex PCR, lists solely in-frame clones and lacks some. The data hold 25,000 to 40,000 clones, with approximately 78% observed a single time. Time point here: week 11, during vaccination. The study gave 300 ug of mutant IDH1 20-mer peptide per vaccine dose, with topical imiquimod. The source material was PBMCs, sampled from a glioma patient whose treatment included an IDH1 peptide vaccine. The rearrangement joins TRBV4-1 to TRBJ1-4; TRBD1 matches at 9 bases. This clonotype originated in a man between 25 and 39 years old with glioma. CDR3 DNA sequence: TGCGCCAGCAGCCAAGAGATACAGGGGGCTGGAAAACTGTTTTTT. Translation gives CASSQEIQGAGKLFF.